The 20 T cell receptor beta chains below were found in one sample sequenced in a study of T cells in Graves' hyperthyroidism and ophthalmopathy. The CDR3 regions of TCR beta were amplified from RNA transcripts. First-round RT-PCR targeting the TCR CDR3 was performed with the HTBI primer set. One entry per CDR3 protein, called by TCRdb with MiXCR from the multiplex PCR reads. This table has approximately 600,000 distinct CDR3 sequences, approximately 14% appearing once. The sequenced sample was blood. Receptors originate from a woman between 35 and 50 years old with Graves' ophthalmopathy.

Notes on this clonotype: With a much larger clone just one base away, this may be a read error. The chain combines TRBV7-3 with TRBJ2-1; the match to TRBD2 covers 11 bases. The CDR3 covers 16 residues. Germline CDR1 and CDR2: SGHTA and FQGTGA. CDR3 sequence (DNA): TGTGCCAGCAGCACCACTAGCGGGAGTTCCTACAATGAGCAGCTCTTC. This gives the protein CASSTTSGSSYNEQLF.

This chain joins TRBV7-9 and TRBJ2-7; 13 bases align to TRBD2. The length of the CDR3 is 12 residues. V dropped 4 bases and J dropped 13; count of bases not matched to a gene: 4. The germline V gene encodes CDR1 SEHNR and CDR2 FQNEAQ (reference sequence). CDR3 in amino acids: CASSSGLAGFYF. CDR3 nucleotide sequence: TGTGCCAGCAGCTCGGGACTAGCGGGATTTTACTTC.

This clonotype was observed a few times. The chain joins TRBV7-9 to TRBJ2-7, with D possibly matching TRBD2 (6 bases). V was shortened by 5 bases and J by 3 bases, with 14 bases between the two germline ends. The CDR3 sequence is 14 residues long. Per the germline V gene, CDR1 is SEHNR and CDR2 is FQNEAQ (reference sequence). CDR3 residues: CASSPPQRVYEQYF. DNA of the CDR3: TGTGCCAGCAGCCCACCCCAGCGGGTCTACGAGCAGTACTTC.

This clonotype appeared many times. The chain employs TRBV28 and TRBJ2-7; 8 nucleotides align to TRBD2. The CDR3 length is 17 residues. With V trimmed by 4 bases and J by 0 bases, 11 bases remained unmatched. The germline CDR1 and CDR2 sequences are MDHEN and SYDVKM. The CDR3 bases are TGTGCCAGCAGTTCTCTCCGGCTAGCGGGCTTCTCCTACGAGCAGTACTTC. This gives the protein CASSSLRLAGFSYEQYF.

This clonotype was picked up many times. The rearrangement uses TRBV6-1 and TRBJ2-7; 9 bases are a match to TRBD1. Germline values: CDR1 MNHNS, CDR2 SASEGT. This CDR3 has 14 residues. J lost 2 bases, V lost 6 bases, and 5 bases had no gene match. Written as DNA, the CDR3 is TGTGCCAGCAGGGACAGGGGTACAACCTACGAGCAGTACTTC. Protein: CASRDRGTTYEQYF.

This clonotype was observed at least ten times. This chain links TRBV7-9 with TRBJ1-1; maybe TRBD1 (6 bases). From germline, CDR1 is SEHNR and CDR2 FQNEAQ (reference sequence). The CDR3 loop spans 15 amino acids. Trimming stripped 4 bases from V and 4 bases from J, with 16 bases between. CDR3 residues: CASSSTDSAATEAFF. In DNA form, the CDR3 reads TGTGCCAGCAGCTCAACGGACAGTGCGGCCACTGAAGCTTTCTTT.

Many counts were recorded for this clonotype. The chain uses TRBV6-2 or TRBV6-3 and TRBJ2-7; unclear D gene. V lost 1 base to trimming and J lost 7 bases, with 11 bases between them. The CDR3 extends over 13 amino acids. The V gene's germline CDR1 is MNHEY and CDR2 SVGEGT. In DNA, the CDR3 is TGTGCCAGCAGTTACTACGGCCCTGGTGAGCAGTACTTC. This sequence encodes CASSYYGPGEQYF.

This sequence joins TRBV20-1 and TRBJ1-1, with D possibly matching TRBD1 (5 bases). The CDR3 contains 13 residues. From germline, CDR1 is DFQATT and CDR2 SNEGSKA (reference sequence). Trimming removed 5 bases from V and 5 bases from J, with 15 bases in between. This CDR3 reads CSALHPRGTEAFF. Written as DNA, the CDR3 is TGCAGTGCTTTACACCCCCGGGGGACTGAAGCTTTCTTT.

This clonotype was recorded many times. The V gene is TRBV27, the J gene TRBJ2-7; 7 bases align to TRBD2. V lost 7 bases and J lost 1; bases outside the gene matches: 4. From germline, CDR1 is MNHEY and CDR2 SMNVEV (reference sequence). The CDR3 sequence is 13 residues long. The CDR3 loop is CASKASGSYEQYF. CDR3 DNA sequence: TGTGCCAGCAAAGCTAGCGGATCCTACGAGCAGTACTTC.

As to this clonotype: Possible read error: a much larger clone is one base away. This chain uses TRBV2 with TRBJ1-5, with D hard to call. Trimming pared 7 bases from V and 0 bases from J, leaving 7 bases between. This CDR3 is built from 13 residues. Germline CDR1 SNHLY, CDR2 FYNNEI. In nucleotides, the CDR3 is TGTGCCAGCACGGCGGATAGCAATCAGCCCCAGCATTTT. Encoded protein: CASTADSNQPQHF.

This clonotype came up many times. This rearrangement joins TRBV30 to TRBJ1-1; 8 nucleotides match TRBD1. J gave up 0 bases and V 8 bases, and 5 bases lay outside the gene matches. This CDR3 contains 13 residues. The germline gives CDR1 GTSNPN, CDR2 SVGIG (reference sequence). The CDR3 spells CARDRGLNTEAFF. The DNA of the CDR3 is TGTGCCCGTGACAGGGGATTGAACACTGAAGCTTTCTTT.

In this sample, this clonotype turned up many times. The chain employs TRBV2 and TRBJ1-1; 9 nucleotides align to TRBD1. CDR1 SNHLY and CDR2 FYNNEI come from the germline V gene. J was trimmed by 7 bases and V by 6 bases; bases with no gene match: 9. The CDR3 totals 14 residues. For the CDR3, the DNA is TGTGCCAGCAGAGCGGGACAGGGAACCGTTGAAGCTTTCTTT. Translation: CASRAGQGTVEAFF. The full variable domain, with the rest looked up from reference TRBV2 and TRBJ1-1, is EPEVTQTPSHQVTQMGQEVILRCVPISNHLYFYWYRQILGQKVEFLVSFYNNEISEKSEIFDDQFSVERPDGSNFTLKIRSTKLEDSAMYFCASRAGQGTVEAFFGQGTRLTVV.

This clonotype was observed a few times. This chain links TRBV3-1 with TRBJ1-1; TRBD1 might be the D (5 bases). CDR3 length: 11 residues. Germline V lookup: CDR1 LGHDT, CDR2 YNNKEL (reference sequence). Trimming stripped 8 bases from V and 10 bases from J, with 14 bases between. The CDR3 loop is CASGRGRGAFF. Written as DNA, the CDR3 is TGTGCCAGCGGTCGGGGAAGGGGAGCTTTCTTT.

This clonotype was counted at least ten times. The genes are TRBV6-1 and TRBJ1-2; possible D gene TRBD1, 5 bases. Trimming cost V 6 bases and J 1 base, with 12 bases left between them. Germline CDR1 MNHNS, CDR2 SASEGT. The CDR3 totals 14 residues. CDR3 DNA: TGTGCCAGCAGCCCGATGACAGTTAACTATGGCTACACCTTC. It translates to CASSPMTVNYGYTF.

The chain links TRBV6-1 to TRBJ2-7; D ambiguous. Trimming cost V 8 bases and J 5 bases, with 16 bases left between them. The CDR3 runs 13 residues. Germline assignment: CDR1 MNHNS and CDR2 SASEGT. The CDR3 region is CASGRLERDEQYF. The CDR3, as DNA: TGTGCCAGCGGAAGACTGGAACGCGACGAGCAGTACTTC.

This clonotype was seen repeatedly, ten times or more. The chain couples TRBV2 to TRBJ2-5; D unresolved. The CDR3 sequence is 13 residues long. V was cut by 7 bases and J by 0 bases, with 9 bases left in between. Germline V gives CDR1 SNHLY, CDR2 FYNNEI. The CDR3 loop reads CASKLRYQETQYF. The DNA of the CDR3 is TGTGCCAGCAAATTGCGTTACCAAGAGACCCAGTACTTC.

This clonotype has more than one count but fewer than ten. The chain combines TRBV19 with TRBJ2-7; 9 positions match TRBD1. The J call is in doubt because the DNA end fits TRBJ2-5 better. CDR1 is LNHDA and CDR2 is SQIVND in the germline V gene (reference sequence). This CDR3 has 15 residues. CDR3 nucleotides: TGTGCCAGTAGTGTCTCCGGGACAGGGTCTACGACCCAGTACTTC. This encodes CASSVSGTGSTTQYF.

The chain is built from TRBV6-1 and TRBJ2-7; 7 nucleotides line up with TRBD1. The CDR3 sequence is 14 residues long. The V and J ends lost 6 bases and 2 bases, in that order; junction bases with no gene match: 7. The V gene's germline CDR1 is MNHNS and CDR2 SASEGT. The CDR3 spells CASRSGTVTYEQYF. In nucleotides, the CDR3 is TGTGCCAGCAGGTCCGGGACAGTGACCTACGAGCAGTACTTC.

The chain recombines TRBV4-1 with TRBJ2-3; D is undetermined. The CDR3 totals 16 residues. CDR1 and CDR2 from the germline V gene are MGHRA and YSYEKL. V lost 0 bases and J 0 bases, leaving 10 bases between the germline ends. The CDR3 DNA sequence: TGCGCCAGCAGCCAAGATAGGGCGGATAGCACAGATACGCAGTATTTT. Its translation is CASSQDRADSTDTQYF.

This clonotype was seen repeatedly, ten times or more. This chain links TRBV12-3 or TRBV12-4 with TRBJ1-1; 7 nucleotides align to TRBD1. The CDR3 runs 14 residues. With V trimmed by 8 bases and J by 1 base, 7 bases remained unmatched. The CDR3 spells CASGEGTANTEAFF. The CDR3 DNA reads TGTGCCAGCGGGGAGGGGACAGCGAACACTGAAGCTTTCTTT.